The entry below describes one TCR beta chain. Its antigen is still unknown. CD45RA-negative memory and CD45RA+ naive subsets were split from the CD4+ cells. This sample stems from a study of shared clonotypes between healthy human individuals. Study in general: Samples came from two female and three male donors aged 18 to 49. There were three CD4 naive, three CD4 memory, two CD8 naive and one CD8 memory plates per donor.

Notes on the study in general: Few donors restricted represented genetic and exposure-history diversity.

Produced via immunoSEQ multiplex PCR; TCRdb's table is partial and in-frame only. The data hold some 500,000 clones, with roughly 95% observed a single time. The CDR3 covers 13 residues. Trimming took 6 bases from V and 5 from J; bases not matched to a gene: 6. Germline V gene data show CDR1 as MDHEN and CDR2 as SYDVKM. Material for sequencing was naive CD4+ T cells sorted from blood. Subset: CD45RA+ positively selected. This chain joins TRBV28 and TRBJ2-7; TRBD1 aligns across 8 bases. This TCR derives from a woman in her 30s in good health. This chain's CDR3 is CASSSGQGHEQYF. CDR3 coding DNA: TGTGCCAGCAGCTCTGGACAGGGACACGAGCAGTACTTC.